Listed here are 9 T cell receptor beta chains from one sample, sequenced in a study of T cell repertoires in cytomegalovirus infection. Using its own MiXCR run on the reads, TCRdb lists one record per CDR3 protein. This repertoire shows about a million distinct CDR3 sequences, around 30% found once; its top ten account for over 12%. Their antigens are not known. This sample comprised cultured CD8+ T cells from PBMCs, obtained from culture after CMV antigen stimulation. The source is a human donor in good health (CMV status not recorded). Some clones in this sample may be carry-over from other donors' samples.

This sequence joins TRBV6-2 or TRBV6-3 and TRBJ1-1; 8 bases fit TRBD1. Germline CDR1 MNHEY, CDR2 SVGEGT. The CDR3 consists of 12 residues. V shed 6 bases, J shed 7 bases, and the junction held 4 bases outside the gene matches. This CDR3 is CASSWGQVEAFF. CDR3 DNA sequence: TGTGCCAGCAGCTGGGGACAGGTTGAAGCTTTCTTT.

The table lists this clonotype with many counts. The chain uses TRBV7-6 and TRBJ1-1; TRBD1 matches at 7 bases. Germline CDR1 SGHVS, CDR2 FNYEAQ. The CDR3 runs 14 residues. The trim removed 4 bases at V and 4 bases at J, leaving 6 bases unmatched. CDR3 in DNA: TGTGCCAGCAGCTCGGGGACAGTCGGCACTGAAGCTTTCTTT. As protein: CASSSGTVGTEAFF. The full variable domain, completed using reference TRBV7-6 and TRBJ1-1, is GAGVSQSPRYKVTKRGQDVALRCDPISGHVSLYWYRQALGQGPEFLTYFNYEAQQDKSGLPNDRFSAERPEGSISTLTIQRTEQRDSAMYRCASSSGTVGTEAFFGQGTRLTVV.

Turning to this clonotype: Compared with germline, one end of the junction differs, possibly owing to a read error. The chain links TRBV5-3 to TRBJ2-2, with 7 bases identical to TRBD2. TRBV5-3 is an ORF for which the function is uncertain. The CDR3 runs 14 residues. In DNA form, the CDR3 reads TGTGCCAGCAGCTTGGGGGAGGGACCCGGGGAGCTGTTTTTT. This gives the protein CASSLGEGPGELFF.

This clonotype was recorded many times. The rearrangement uses TRBV7-9 and TRBJ2-7; 11 bases agree with TRBD2. Germline V lookup: CDR1 SEHNR, CDR2 FQNEAQ (reference sequence). V lost 5 bases and J lost 0; bases outside the gene matches: 9. This CDR3 spans 17 amino acids. Here the CDR3 reads CASSGLIAGGTSYEQYF. CDR3 coding DNA: TGTGCCAGCAGCGGTCTGATAGCGGGGGGGACCTCCTACGAGCAGTACTTC. The full variable domain, completed using reference TRBV7-9 and TRBJ2-7, is DTGVSQNPRHKITKRGQNVTFRCDPISEHNRLYWYRQTLGQGPEFLTYFQNEAQLEKSRLLSDRFSAERPKGSFSTLEIQRTEQGDSAMYLCASSGLIAGGTSYEQYFGPGTRLTVT.

The gene calls are TRBV4-1 and TRBJ2-2; the match to TRBD1 covers 7 bases. The CDR3 extends over 17 amino acids. The germline gives CDR1 MGHRA, CDR2 YSYEKL. V was clipped by 7 bases and J by 7 bases; unmatched bases: 18. The CDR3 loop reads CASTRALVTGSDGELFF. The CDR3 DNA follows: TGCGCCAGCACCCGTGCGTTAGTGACAGGGAGCGACGGGGAGCTGTTTTTT.

This clonotype was detected a few times. The chain uses TRBV19 and TRBJ1-1, with no clear D. The CDR3 totals 16 residues. Trimming took off 0 bases at V and 0 bases at J, with 11 bases between the two ends. Germline V gives CDR1 LNHDA, CDR2 SQIVND (reference sequence). This CDR3 reads CASSIDLETMNTEAFF. The CDR3 DNA sequence: TGTGCCAGTAGTATAGATCTTGAGACGATGAACACTGAAGCTTTCTTT.

This clonotype showed up just a few times. This chain uses TRBV4-1 with TRBJ2-3, with D uncertain. Germline CDR1 MGHRA, CDR2 YSYEKL. Trimming pared 1 base from V and 6 bases from J, leaving 8 bases between. The CDR3 covers 13 residues. Written as DNA, the CDR3 is TGCGCCAGCAGCCAAGTTACTATGGATACGCAGTATTTT. Amino acid sequence: CASSQVTMDTQYF.

This clonotype was counted between two and nine times. The rearrangement joins TRBV2 to TRBJ2-1; D gene uncertain. Trimming took 3 bases from V and 6 from J, leaving 9 bases between them. CDR1 is SNHLY and CDR2 is FYNNEI in the germline V gene. This CDR3 comprises 13 residues. The CDR3 reads CASSDGDGNEQFF. The CDR3 nucleotides are TGTGCCAGCAGTGACGGAGACGGCAATGAGCAGTTCTTC. The variable domain in full, with the rest retrieved from reference TRBV2 and TRBJ2-1, is EPEVTQTPSHQVTQMGQEVILRCVPISNHLYFYWYRQILGQKVEFLVSFYNNEISEKSEIFDDQFSVERPDGSNFTLKIRSTKLEDSAMYFCASSDGDGNEQFFGPGTRLTVL.

This clonotype has a count of ten or more. CDR3 residues: CAISESVPPYGSPLHF. The CDR3 DNA sequence: TGTGCCATCAGTGAGTCGGTACCCCCCTACGGGTCACCCCTCCACTTT. The V gene is TRBV10-3, the J gene TRBJ1-6, with D uncertain. Germline V gene sequence: CDR1 ENHRY, CDR2 SYGVKD. V lost 0 bases to trimming and J lost 10 bases, with 16 bases between them. This CDR3 comprises 16 residues.